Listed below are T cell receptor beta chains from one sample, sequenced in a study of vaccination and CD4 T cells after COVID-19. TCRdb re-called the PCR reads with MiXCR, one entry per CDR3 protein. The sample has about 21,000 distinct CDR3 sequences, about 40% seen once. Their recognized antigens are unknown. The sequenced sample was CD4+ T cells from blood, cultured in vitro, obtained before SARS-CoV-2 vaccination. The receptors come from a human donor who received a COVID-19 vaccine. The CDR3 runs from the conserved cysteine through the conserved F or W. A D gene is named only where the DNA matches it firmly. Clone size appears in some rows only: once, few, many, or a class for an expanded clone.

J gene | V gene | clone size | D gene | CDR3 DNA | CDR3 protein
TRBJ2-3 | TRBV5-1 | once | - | TGCGCCAGCAGGGGACCAGCGGATACGCAGTATTTT | CASRGPADTQYF
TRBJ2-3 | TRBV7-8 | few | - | TGTGCCAGCAGCCCCGCGGGTTGGGGCACAGATACGCAGTATTTT | CASSPAGWGTDTQYF
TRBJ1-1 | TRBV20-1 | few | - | TGCAGTGCCAGAGGCCCGCCGAGACCCCAGGGCACTGAAGCTTTCTTT | CSARGPPRPQGTEAFF
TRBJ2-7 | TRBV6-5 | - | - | TGTGCCAGCAGTTCTCGACTCAACTACGAGCAGTACTTC | CASSSRLNYEQYF
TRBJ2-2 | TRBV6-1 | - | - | TGTGCCAGCAGCCCCCACGACCCGGAGTCCGGGGAGCTGTTTTTT | CASSPHDPESGELFF
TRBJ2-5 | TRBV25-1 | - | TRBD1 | TGTGCCAGCAGCGACGGGACAGGATCCCAAGAGACCCAGTACTTC | CASSDGTGSQETQYF
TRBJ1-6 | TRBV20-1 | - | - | TGCAGTGCTAGAGAGAGACGGATAACAGAGTCGGGCTATAATTCACCCCTCCACTTT | CSARERRITESGYNSPLHF
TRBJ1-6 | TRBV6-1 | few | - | TGTGCCAGCGAGCTCGCGAACTATAATTCACCCCTCCACTTT | CASELANYNSPLHF
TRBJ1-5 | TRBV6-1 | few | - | TGTGCCAGCAGCTCTGACAAACGTAGCAATCAGCCCCAGCATTTT | CASSSDKRSNQPQHF
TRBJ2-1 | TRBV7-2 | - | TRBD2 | TGTGCCAGCAGCCTAGAGCGGACTAGCGGGGGGGTCTACAATGAGCAGTTCTTC | CASSLERTSGGVYNEQFF
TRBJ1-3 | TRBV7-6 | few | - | TGTGCCACCTCCCTCCGCGGATCTGGAAACACCATATATTTT | CATSLRGSGNTIYF
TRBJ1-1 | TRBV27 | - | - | TGTGCCAGCAGTAGACCCGGACAGTTTGGTGAAGCTTTCTTT | CASSRPGQFGEAFF
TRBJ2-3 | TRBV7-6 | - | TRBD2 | TGTGCCAGCAGCGCGGGACTAGCGGGGGGGCCGTTCACAGATACGCAGTATTTT | CASSAGLAGGPFTDTQYF
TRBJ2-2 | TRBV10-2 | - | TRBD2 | TGCGCCAGCGGAGTCCGGACTAGCGGGGCCCCCGGGGAGCTGTTTTTT | CASGVRTSGAPGELFF
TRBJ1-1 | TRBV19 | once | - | TGTGCCAGTAGTACAACCATGAACACTGAAGCTTTCTTT | CASSTTMNTEAFF
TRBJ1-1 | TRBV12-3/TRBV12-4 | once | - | TGTGCCACCAGTTTAACAGGGACCTCTGAAGCTTTCTTT | CATSLTGTSEAFF
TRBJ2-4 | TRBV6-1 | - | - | TGTGCCAGCAGTGAATCTACAGGACCGAACATTCAGTACTTC | CASSESTGPNIQYF
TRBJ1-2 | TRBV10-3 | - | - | TGTGCCATCAGAGGGTCTTCCGCTAACTATGGCTACACCTTC | CAIRGSSANYGYTF
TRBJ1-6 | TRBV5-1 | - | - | TGCGCCAGCAGCACAGGACAAGCTTCACCCCTCCACTTT | CASSTGQASPLHF
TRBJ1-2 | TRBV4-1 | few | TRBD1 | TGCGCCAGCAGCCAAGCGCGGAGGGGGCGAAACTATGGCTACACCTTC | CASSQARRGRNYGYTF
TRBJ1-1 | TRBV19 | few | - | TGTGCCAGTAGTAAGAGGGGACTCACATACACTGAAGCTTTCTTT | CASSKRGLTYTEAFF
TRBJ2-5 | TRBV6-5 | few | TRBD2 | TGTGCCAGCAGTTACTCCGGACTAGCGGGCCCCCAAGAGACCCAGTACTTC | CASSYSGLAGPQETQYF
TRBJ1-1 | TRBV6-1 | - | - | TGTGCCAGCAGGGAGAGGAGGGTGAACACTGAAGCTTTCTTT | CASRERRVNTEAFF
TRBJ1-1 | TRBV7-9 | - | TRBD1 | TGTGCCAGCAGCTTAGGGACAGGGGCCCTGAGAAGGGGGCTTGAAGCTTTCTTT | CASSLGTGALRRGLEAFF
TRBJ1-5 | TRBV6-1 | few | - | TGTGCCAGCAGTGAATCAGGGCTCCAGCCCCAGCATTTT | CASSESGLQPQHF
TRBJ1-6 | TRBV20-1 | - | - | TGCAGTGCCCGGACCACGACAGCGGATAATTCACCCCCCCACTTT | CSARTTTADNSPPHF